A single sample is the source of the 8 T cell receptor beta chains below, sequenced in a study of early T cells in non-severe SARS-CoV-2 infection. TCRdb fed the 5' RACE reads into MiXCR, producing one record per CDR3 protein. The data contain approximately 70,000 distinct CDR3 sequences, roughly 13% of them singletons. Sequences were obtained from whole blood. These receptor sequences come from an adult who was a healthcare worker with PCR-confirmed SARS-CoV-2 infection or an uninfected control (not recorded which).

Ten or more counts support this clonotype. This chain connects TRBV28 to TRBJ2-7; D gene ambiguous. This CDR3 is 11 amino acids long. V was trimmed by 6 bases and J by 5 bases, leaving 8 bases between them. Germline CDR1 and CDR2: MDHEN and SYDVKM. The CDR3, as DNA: TGTGCCAGCAGGGACCTAAACGAGCAGTACTTC. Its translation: CASRDLNEQYF.

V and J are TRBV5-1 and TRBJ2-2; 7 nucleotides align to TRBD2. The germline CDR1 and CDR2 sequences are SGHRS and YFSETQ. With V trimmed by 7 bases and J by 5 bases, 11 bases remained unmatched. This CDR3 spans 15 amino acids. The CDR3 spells CASRLSGGSTGELFF. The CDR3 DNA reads TGCGCCAGCCGTCTATCGGGGGGTTCGACCGGGGAGCTGTTTTTT.

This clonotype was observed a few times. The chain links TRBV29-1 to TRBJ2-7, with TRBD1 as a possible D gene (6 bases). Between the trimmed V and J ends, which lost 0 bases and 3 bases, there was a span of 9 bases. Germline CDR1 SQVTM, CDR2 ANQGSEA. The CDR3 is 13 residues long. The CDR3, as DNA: TGCAGCGTTGAAGACAGGGGAAGCTACGAGCAGTACTTC. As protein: CSVEDRGSYEQYF.

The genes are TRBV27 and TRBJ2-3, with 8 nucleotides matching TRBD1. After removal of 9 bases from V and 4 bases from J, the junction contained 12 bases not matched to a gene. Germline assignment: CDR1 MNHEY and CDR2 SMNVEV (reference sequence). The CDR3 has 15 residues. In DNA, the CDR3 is TGTGCCAGTCGTGACAGGGGATTGTTTGCAGATACGCAGTATTTT. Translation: CASRDRGLFADTQYF.

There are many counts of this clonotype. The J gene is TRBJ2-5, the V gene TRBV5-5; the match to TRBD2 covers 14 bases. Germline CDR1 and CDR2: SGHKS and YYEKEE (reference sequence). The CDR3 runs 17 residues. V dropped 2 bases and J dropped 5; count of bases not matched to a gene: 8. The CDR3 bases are TGTGCCAGCAGCTTCGAAGGACTAGCGGGGGGACAGGAGACCCAGTACTTC. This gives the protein CASSFEGLAGGQETQYF.

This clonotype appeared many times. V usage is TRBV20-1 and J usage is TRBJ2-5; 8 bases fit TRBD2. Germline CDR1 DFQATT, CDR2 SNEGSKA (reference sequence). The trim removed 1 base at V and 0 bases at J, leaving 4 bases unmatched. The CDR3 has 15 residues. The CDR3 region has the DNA TGCAGTGCTAGAGCCACTAGCGGAAACCAAGAGACCCAGTACTTC. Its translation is CSARATSGNQETQYF.

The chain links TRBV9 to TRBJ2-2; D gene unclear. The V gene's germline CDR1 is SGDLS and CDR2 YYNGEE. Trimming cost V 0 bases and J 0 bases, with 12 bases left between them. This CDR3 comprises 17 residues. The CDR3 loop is CASSVVAAPANTGELFF. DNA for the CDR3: TGTGCCAGCAGCGTAGTGGCGGCCCCTGCGAACACCGGGGAGCTGTTTTTT.

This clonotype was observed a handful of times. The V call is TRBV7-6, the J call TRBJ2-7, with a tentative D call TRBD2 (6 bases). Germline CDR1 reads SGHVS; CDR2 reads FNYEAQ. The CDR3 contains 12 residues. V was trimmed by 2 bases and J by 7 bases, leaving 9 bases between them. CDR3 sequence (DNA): TGTGCCAGCAGCTTATACCGGGGGGAGCAGTACTTC. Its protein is CASSLYRGEQYF.